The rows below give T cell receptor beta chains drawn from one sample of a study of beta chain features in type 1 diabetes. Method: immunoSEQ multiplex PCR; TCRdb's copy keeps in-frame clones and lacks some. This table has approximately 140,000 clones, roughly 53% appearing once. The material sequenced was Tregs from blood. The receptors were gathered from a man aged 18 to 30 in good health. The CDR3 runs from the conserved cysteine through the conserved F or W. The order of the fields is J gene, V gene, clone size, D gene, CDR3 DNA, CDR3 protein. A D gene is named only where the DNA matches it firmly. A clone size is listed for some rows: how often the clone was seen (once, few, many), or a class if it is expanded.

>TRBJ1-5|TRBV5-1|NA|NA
TGCGCCAGCAGCTTGGGGGCGAATCAGCCCCAGCATTTT
CASSLGANQPQHF
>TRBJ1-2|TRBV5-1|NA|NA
TGCGCCAGCAGCTCTTGGGGGCTAGATAACTATGGCTACACCTTC
CASSSWGLDNYGYTF
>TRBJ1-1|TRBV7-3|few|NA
TGTGCCAGCAGCTTAACGGACAGCGACACTGAAGCTTTCTTT
CASSLTDSDTEAFF
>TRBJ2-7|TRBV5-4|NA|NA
TGTGCCAGCAGCTGGGTAGGGGTCGGGTGGCAGTACTTC
CASSWVGVGWQYF
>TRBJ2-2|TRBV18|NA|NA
TGTGCCAGCTCACCAGAGTGGACCGGGGAGCTGTTTTTT
CASSPEWTGELFF
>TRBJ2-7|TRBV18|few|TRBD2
TGTGCCAGCTCACCTCTTACTAGCGGCACCTACGAGCAGTACTTC
CASSPLTSGTYEQYF
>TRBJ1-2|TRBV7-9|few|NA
TGTGCCAGCAGCTCCCAGATAGACAGCTATGGCTACACCTTC
CASSSQIDSYGYTF
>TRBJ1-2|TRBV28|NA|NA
TGTGCCAGCAGTTTGGGCGTAAGGCTGAACTATGGCTACACCTTC
CASSLGVRLNYGYTF
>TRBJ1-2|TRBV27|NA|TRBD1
TGTGCCAGCAGTTCGACTACCGGGACAGCATACTATGGCTACACCTTC
CASSSTTGTAYYGYTF
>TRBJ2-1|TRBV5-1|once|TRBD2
TGCGCCAGCAGAGGACTAGCGGGGAGCAATGAGCAGTTCTTC
CASRGLAGSNEQFF
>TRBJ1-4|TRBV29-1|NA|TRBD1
TGCAGCGTTGTTGTTGTAGGGACAGGGAACGAAAAACTGTTTTTT
CSVVVVGTGNEKLFF
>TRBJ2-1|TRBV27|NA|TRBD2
TGTGCCAGCAGTGTTCCGGGACTAGCAAATGAGCAGTTCTTC
CASSVPGLANEQFF
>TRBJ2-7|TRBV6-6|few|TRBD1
TGTGCCAGCAGTTACGACCCGGGACAGGGGAACTACGAGCAGTACTTC
CASSYDPGQGNYEQYF
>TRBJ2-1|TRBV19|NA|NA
TGTGCCAGCCGTCCGTGGGGGCGCAATGAGCAGTTCTTC
CASRPWGRNEQFF
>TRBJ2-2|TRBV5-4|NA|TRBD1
TGTGCCAGCAGCTTGGCCCCCGGGACAGGGACTGCCGGGGAGCTGTTTTTT
CASSLAPGTGTAGELFF
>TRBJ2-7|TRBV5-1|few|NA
TGCGCCAGCAGCTTGGGGCAGGGGAACGAGCAGTACTTC
CASSLGQGNEQYF
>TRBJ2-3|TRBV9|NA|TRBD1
TGTGCCAGCAGCGTTACGGGACAGGGGGCGTTCACAGATACGCAGTATTTT
CASSVTGQGAFTDTQYF
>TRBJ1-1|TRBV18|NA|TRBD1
TGTGCCAGCTCACCACCGGGGCAGGGGGACACTGAAGCTTTCTTT
CASSPPGQGDTEAFF
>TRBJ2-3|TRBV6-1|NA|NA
TGTGCCACTGGACAGAACACAGATACGCAGTATTTT
CATGQNTDTQYF
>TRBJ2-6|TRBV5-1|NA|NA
TGCGCCAGCAGCTTGGGGGGCACTGGGGCCAACGTCCTGACTTTC
CASSLGGTGANVLTF
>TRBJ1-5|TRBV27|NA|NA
TGTGCCAGCAGTTGGACAGTAAGTCAGCCCCAGCATTTT
CASSWTVSQPQHF
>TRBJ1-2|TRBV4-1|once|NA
TGCGCCAGCAGCCAAGTCCCCCCACTCTATGGCTACACCTTC
CASSQVPPLYGYTF